Listed below are T cell receptor beta chains from one sample, sequenced in a study of blood T cells in healthy people across ages. A single record per CDR3 protein comes from TCRdb applying MiXCR to the 5' RACE reads. Among about 1 million distinct CDR3 sequences listed, 25% were seen once. The sample also formed part of further work on T cells of mothers and their children.

Material: blood. These receptors came from a girl between 2 and 10 years old in good health. Both conserved end residues are part of each CDR3. Fields, in order: V gene, J gene, D gene, clone size, CDR3 DNA, CDR3 protein. A D gene is named only where the DNA matches it firmly. Not every row has a clone size; where given, it reads once, few, many or a size class.

V gene: TRBV4-3
J gene: TRBJ2-2
D gene: TRBD1
clone size: few
CDR3 DNA: TGCGCCAGCAGCCAAGGACAGGGTTCCGGGGAGCTGTTTTTT
CDR3 protein: CASSQGQGSGELFF

V gene: TRBV11-2
J gene: TRBJ2-7
D gene: NA
clone size: few
CDR3 DNA: TGTGCCAGCAGTTGGGGAAGGCAGGAGCAGTACTTC
CDR3 protein: CASSWGRQEQYF

V gene: TRBV6-5
J gene: TRBJ1-4
D gene: TRBD1
clone size: NA
CDR3 DNA: TGTGCCAGCAGTGAGGGACAGGCTAGGAAAGGACTGTTTTTT
CDR3 protein: CASSEGQARKGLFF

V gene: TRBV28
J gene: TRBJ2-1
D gene: TRBD2
clone size: NA
CDR3 DNA: TGTGCCAGCAGTTCCCGGGAGGCCCCTTACAATGAGCAGTTCTTC
CDR3 protein: CASSSREAPYNEQFF

V gene: TRBV29-1
J gene: TRBJ2-3
D gene: NA
clone size: NA
CDR3 DNA: TGCAGCGTTGGAACAGCAACCTTCACAGATACGCAGTATTTT
CDR3 protein: CSVGTATFTDTQYF

V gene: TRBV4-2
J gene: TRBJ2-1
D gene: TRBD2
clone size: NA
CDR3 DNA: TGTGCCAGCAGCCAAGAAAGTGGTAGCGGGGGACTTGAGCAGTTCTTC
CDR3 protein: CASSQESGSGGLEQFF

V gene: TRBV12-5
J gene: TRBJ2-5
D gene: NA
clone size: NA
CDR3 DNA: TGTGCTAGTGGTTTCCCGCTAGGTCAGGTAGGAGAGACCCAGTACTTC
CDR3 protein: CASGFPLGQVGETQYF

V gene: TRBV11-2
J gene: TRBJ1-1
D gene: TRBD1
clone size: NA
CDR3 DNA: TGTGCCAGCAGCTTAAGGACAGGGGGCCTAGACACTGAAGCTTTCTTT
CDR3 protein: CASSLRTGGLDTEAFF

V gene: TRBV5-1
J gene: TRBJ1-1
D gene: NA
clone size: few
CDR3 DNA: TGCGCCAGCAGCTTGGATTTGGGTCGAAGGGTGAACACTGAAGCTTTCTTT
CDR3 protein: CASSLDLGRRVNTEAFF

V gene: TRBV20-1
J gene: TRBJ2-5
D gene: NA
clone size: few
CDR3 DNA: TGCAGTGCTAGAAGGCTCGGAGAGACCCAGTACTTC
CDR3 protein: CSARRLGETQYF

V gene: TRBV11-2
J gene: TRBJ2-7
D gene: NA
clone size: NA
CDR3 DNA: TGTGCCAGCAGCTTAGTCGCCAGCCCTTCTTCCTACGAGCAGTACTTC
CDR3 protein: CASSLVASPSSYEQYF

V gene: TRBV14
J gene: TRBJ2-1
D gene: NA
clone size: few
CDR3 DNA: TGTGCCAGCGCAACCGGGTCTAACATCAATGAGCAGTTCTTC
CDR3 protein: CASATGSNINEQFF

V gene: TRBV12-3/TRBV12-4
J gene: TRBJ2-3
D gene: NA
clone size: NA
CDR3 DNA: TGTGCCAGCAGTTTCCTTAACCTGGATGGGGGTACGCAGTATTTT
CDR3 protein: CASSFLNLDGGTQYF

V gene: TRBV11-1
J gene: TRBJ2-1
D gene: NA
clone size: NA
CDR3 DNA: TGTGCCAGCAGCTTGGGGATTGTTCTCGGCTCTGAGCAGTTCTTC
CDR3 protein: CASSLGIVLGSEQFF

V gene: TRBV12-3/TRBV12-4
J gene: TRBJ2-3
D gene: NA
clone size: NA
CDR3 DNA: TGTGCCAGCGGAGGGTGGAGGCTCTTCGCAGATACGCAGTATTTT
CDR3 protein: CASGGWRLFADTQYF

V gene: TRBV7-7
J gene: TRBJ2-5
D gene: TRBD1
clone size: few
CDR3 DNA: TGTGCTAGCAGCCAACAGGGGGAAGAGACCCAGTACTTC
CDR3 protein: CASSQQGEETQYF

V gene: TRBV29-1
J gene: TRBJ2-1
D gene: TRBD2
clone size: few
CDR3 DNA: TGCAGCGGGAAGGGCTTGGCTAGCGGGGGAGGAGAGCAGTTCTTC
CDR3 protein: CSGKGLASGGGEQFF

V gene: TRBV20-1
J gene: TRBJ2-1
D gene: NA
clone size: few
CDR3 DNA: TGCAGTGCTAGAGGGGGGACTGGGGACAATGAGCAGTTCTTC
CDR3 protein: CSARGGTGDNEQFF

V gene: TRBV5-1
J gene: TRBJ1-1
D gene: NA
clone size: NA
CDR3 DNA: TGCGCCAGCAGTGCGGACGAAGTTGAAGCTTTCTTT
CDR3 protein: CASSADEVEAFF

V gene: TRBV2
J gene: TRBJ2-1
D gene: NA
clone size: few
CDR3 DNA: TGTGCCAGAGAAGGGCCGTCCTACAATGAGCAGTTCTTC
CDR3 protein: CAREGPSYNEQFF

V gene: TRBV4-3
J gene: TRBJ2-7
D gene: NA
clone size: few
CDR3 DNA: TGCGCCAGCAGCCAAGATCGGAGTCTTGGGGAGCAGTACTTC
CDR3 protein: CASSQDRSLGEQYF

V gene: TRBV7-9
J gene: TRBJ1-4
D gene: NA
clone size: many
CDR3 DNA: TGTGCCAGCAGCTCTGGGGGTGAAAAACTGTTTTTT
CDR3 protein: CASSSGGEKLFF

V gene: TRBV19
J gene: TRBJ2-3
D gene: NA
clone size: NA
CDR3 DNA: TGTGCCAGTAGTGTCACACAGGGAACAGATACGCAGTATTTT
CDR3 protein: CASSVTQGTDTQYF

V gene: TRBV14
J gene: TRBJ2-1
D gene: TRBD1
clone size: few
CDR3 DNA: TGTGCCAGCAGCCACCGGGACAGGCCTCTCAATGAGCAGTTCTTC
CDR3 protein: CASSHRDRPLNEQFF

V gene: TRBV6-5
J gene: TRBJ2-2
D gene: TRBD2
clone size: NA
CDR3 DNA: TGTGCCAGCATGCTAGCGGGGTTTTCCCCCGGGGAGCTGTTTTTT
CDR3 protein: CASMLAGFSPGELFF

V gene: TRBV20-1
J gene: TRBJ2-7
D gene: TRBD2
clone size: few
CDR3 DNA: TGCAGTGCAGAGGCCAAAACTAGCGAGCAAGGGTCCTACGAGCAGTACTTC
CDR3 protein: CSAEAKTSEQGSYEQYF

V gene: TRBV4-1
J gene: TRBJ1-3
D gene: NA
clone size: few
CDR3 DNA: TGCGCCAGCAGTTGGGCGGAAGGAAACACCATATATTTT
CDR3 protein: CASSWAEGNTIYF

V gene: TRBV12-3/TRBV12-4
J gene: TRBJ2-3
D gene: TRBD2
clone size: NA
CDR3 DNA: TGTGCCAGCAGTTTAGCGCTAGCGGGAGTTAGCACAGATACGCAGTATTTT
CDR3 protein: CASSLALAGVSTDTQYF

V gene: TRBV7-6
J gene: TRBJ2-7
D gene: NA
clone size: NA
CDR3 DNA: TGTGCCAGCAGCTACCAGGGGCACTCCTACGAGCAGTACTTC
CDR3 protein: CASSYQGHSYEQYF

V gene: TRBV20-1
J gene: TRBJ1-2
D gene: TRBD1
clone size: NA
CDR3 DNA: TGCAGTGCTCAGGGGGATGGCTACACCTTC
CDR3 protein: CSAQGDGYTF

V gene: TRBV12-5
J gene: TRBJ2-1
D gene: NA
clone size: NA
CDR3 DNA: TGTGCTAGTGGTTGGGAACAGGACGGTAATGAGCAGTTCTTC
CDR3 protein: CASGWEQDGNEQFF

V gene: TRBV3-1
J gene: TRBJ2-7
D gene: NA
clone size: NA
CDR3 DNA: TGTGCCAGCAGCCAACCCAACAGGGAAGAGCAGTACTTC
CDR3 protein: CASSQPNREEQYF

V gene: TRBV27
J gene: TRBJ2-1
D gene: TRBD2
clone size: few
CDR3 DNA: TGTGCCAGCAGTTCGTCTAGCGGAGGTGGCGTATATGAGCAGTTCTTC
CDR3 protein: CASSSSSGGGVYEQFF

V gene: TRBV11-2
J gene: TRBJ2-3
D gene: NA
clone size: NA
CDR3 DNA: TGTGCCAGCAGCTCGGCCAACACAGATACGCAGTATTTT
CDR3 protein: CASSSANTDTQYF

V gene: TRBV4-2
J gene: TRBJ2-5
D gene: TRBD2
clone size: NA
CDR3 DNA: TGTGCCAGCAGCCCTGGACTAGCTGATTATGAAGAGACCCAGTACTTC
CDR3 protein: CASSPGLADYEETQYF

V gene: TRBV19
J gene: TRBJ1-4
D gene: NA
clone size: NA
CDR3 DNA: TGTGCCAGTAGTACTTACAGGGAGAAGGTTGAAAAACTGTTTTTT
CDR3 protein: CASSTYREKVEKLFF

V gene: TRBV4-1
J gene: TRBJ2-3
D gene: TRBD2
clone size: NA
CDR3 DNA: TGCGCCAGCAGGACCGGGAGCGGGGTTGGAGATACGCAGTATTTT
CDR3 protein: CASRTGSGVGDTQYF

V gene: TRBV27
J gene: TRBJ2-4
D gene: TRBD1
clone size: NA
CDR3 DNA: TGTGCCAGCTCCCGGGACAGGGAAGACATTCAGTACTTC
CDR3 protein: CASSRDREDIQYF

V gene: TRBV15
J gene: TRBJ1-4
D gene: TRBD1
clone size: few
CDR3 DNA: TGTGCCACCAGCAGAGACGGACAGGCGAATGAAAAACTGTTTTTT
CDR3 protein: CATSRDGQANEKLFF

V gene: TRBV3-1
J gene: TRBJ2-5
D gene: TRBD2
clone size: few
CDR3 DNA: TGTGCCAGCAGCAAACTAGCGGGGGAAGAGACCCAGTACTTC
CDR3 protein: CASSKLAGEETQYF

V gene: TRBV5-1
J gene: TRBJ2-1
D gene: NA
clone size: NA
CDR3 DNA: TGCGCCAGCACTCCGGGCGCTGAGTGGTTCTTC
CDR3 protein: CASTPGAEWFF

V gene: TRBV4-3
J gene: TRBJ1-2
D gene: NA
clone size: NA
CDR3 DNA: TGCGCCAGCAGCCAAGGGGTACTCGGGGAAACCCCTATCAATGGCTACACCTTC
CDR3 protein: CASSQGVLGETPINGYTF

V gene: TRBV7-2
J gene: TRBJ1-4
D gene: NA
clone size: few
CDR3 DNA: TGTGCCAGCAGCTCCGGTGCACGTGAAAAACTGTTTTTT
CDR3 protein: CASSSGAREKLFF

V gene: TRBV7-2
J gene: TRBJ2-4
D gene: NA
clone size: few
CDR3 DNA: TGTGCCAGCAGTTCCGGGAGGGGGCACAAAAACATTCAGTACTTC
CDR3 protein: CASSSGRGHKNIQYF

V gene: TRBV7-8
J gene: TRBJ2-1
D gene: TRBD2
clone size: NA
CDR3 DNA: TGTGCCAGCAGCTTAGCTAGCGGGGGGCCAAGCTCCTACAATGAGCAGTTCTTC
CDR3 protein: CASSLASGGPSSYNEQFF

V gene: TRBV7-7
J gene: TRBJ2-1
D gene: TRBD2
clone size: NA
CDR3 DNA: TGTGCTAGCAGCGCGGGGACTAGCGGACACAATGAGCAGTTCTTC
CDR3 protein: CASSAGTSGHNEQFF

V gene: TRBV5-1
J gene: TRBJ1-1
D gene: NA
clone size: NA
CDR3 DNA: TGCGCCAGCAGCTGGGGGGTGACCGGCACTGAAGCTTTCTTT
CDR3 protein: CASSWGVTGTEAFF

V gene: TRBV7-8
J gene: TRBJ1-1
D gene: NA
clone size: NA
CDR3 DNA: TGTGCCAGCAGCCCCGAGACGGTTTTACTCACTGAAGCTTTCTTT
CDR3 protein: CASSPETVLLTEAFF

V gene: TRBV20-1
J gene: TRBJ2-7
D gene: NA
clone size: once
CDR3 DNA: TGCAGTGCTGTAGGGACGCAGCCTTCCTACGAGCAGTACTTC
CDR3 protein: CSAVGTQPSYEQYF

V gene: TRBV2
J gene: TRBJ2-4
D gene: TRBD1
clone size: few
CDR3 DNA: TGTGCCACCGTGGACAGGGGGTCGTCCAAAAACATTCAGTACTTC
CDR3 protein: CATVDRGSSKNIQYF

V gene: TRBV20-1
J gene: TRBJ2-3
D gene: TRBD2
clone size: few
CDR3 DNA: TGCAGTGCGGTGGGACTAGCGGGACCAAGCACAGATACGCAGTATTTT
CDR3 protein: CSAVGLAGPSTDTQYF

V gene: TRBV6-5
J gene: TRBJ2-7
D gene: NA
clone size: NA
CDR3 DNA: TGTGCCAGCAGTTACTCGAATCAGGCCGGCGAGCAGTACTTC
CDR3 protein: CASSYSNQAGEQYF